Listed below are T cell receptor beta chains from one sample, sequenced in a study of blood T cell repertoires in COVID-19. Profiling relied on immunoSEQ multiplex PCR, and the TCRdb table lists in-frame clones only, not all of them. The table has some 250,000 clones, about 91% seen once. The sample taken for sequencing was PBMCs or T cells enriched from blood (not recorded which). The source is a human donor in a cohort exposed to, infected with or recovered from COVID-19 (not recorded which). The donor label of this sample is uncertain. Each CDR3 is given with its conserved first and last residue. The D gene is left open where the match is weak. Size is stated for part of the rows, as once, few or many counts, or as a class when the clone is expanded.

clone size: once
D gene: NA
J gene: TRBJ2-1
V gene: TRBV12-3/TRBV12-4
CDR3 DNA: TGTGCCAGCTGCGACCGGGAGAATGAGCAGTTCTTC
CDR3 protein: CASCDRENEQFF

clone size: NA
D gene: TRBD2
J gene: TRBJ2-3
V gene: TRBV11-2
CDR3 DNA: TGTGCCAGCAGCTTAGAGTTTGGGGCGGGGGGCTTCACTAGCACAGATACGCAGTATTTT
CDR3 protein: CASSLEFGAGGFTSTDTQYF

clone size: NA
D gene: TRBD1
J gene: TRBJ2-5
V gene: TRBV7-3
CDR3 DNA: TGTGCCAGCAGCTCCGGACCGGACAGGAAAGAGACCCAGTACTTC
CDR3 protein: CASSSGPDRKETQYF

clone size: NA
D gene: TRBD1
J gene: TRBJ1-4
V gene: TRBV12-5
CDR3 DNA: TGTGCTAGTGGTCCTGGACAGGGAGGCGCTAATGAAAAACTGTTTTTT
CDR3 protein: CASGPGQGGANEKLFF

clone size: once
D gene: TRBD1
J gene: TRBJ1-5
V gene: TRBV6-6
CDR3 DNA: TGTGCCAGCAGCACTACAGGGGGCAATCAGCCCCAGCATTTT
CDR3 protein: CASSTTGGNQPQHF

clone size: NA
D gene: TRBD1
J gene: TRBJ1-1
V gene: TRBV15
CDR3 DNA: TGTGCCACCAGCGGCCAGGGGGCATCTGAAGCTTTCTTT
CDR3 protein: CATSGQGASEAFF

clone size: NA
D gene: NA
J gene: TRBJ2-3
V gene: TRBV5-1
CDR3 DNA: TGCGCCAGCAGCGAGTTATACACAGATACGCAGTATTTT
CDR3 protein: CASSELYTDTQYF

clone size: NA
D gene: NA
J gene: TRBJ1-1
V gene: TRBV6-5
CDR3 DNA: TGTGCCAGCAGTTATGTACAGGCTCGGAGAACTGAAGCTTTCTTT
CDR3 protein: CASSYVQARRTEAFF

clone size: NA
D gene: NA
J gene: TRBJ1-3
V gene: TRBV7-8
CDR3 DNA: TGTGCCAGCAGCTTATCGTGGGGGGCTGGAAACACCATATATTTT
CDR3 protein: CASSLSWGAGNTIYF

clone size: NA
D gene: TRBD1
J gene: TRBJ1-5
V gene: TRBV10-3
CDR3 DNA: TGTGCCATCAGGGAGACAGGGGTGGAAGGTCAGCCCCAGCATTTT
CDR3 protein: CAIRETGVEGQPQHF

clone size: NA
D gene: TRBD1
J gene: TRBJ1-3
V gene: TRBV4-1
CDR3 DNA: TGCGCCAGCAGTCTATCTCTCGGGACAGGGGACTACTCTGGAAACACCATATATTTT
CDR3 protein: CASSLSLGTGDYSGNTIYF

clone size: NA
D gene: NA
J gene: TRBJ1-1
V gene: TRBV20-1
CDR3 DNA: TGCAGTGCTAGTTTCCAGGGAACTTTCTTT
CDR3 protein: CSASFQGTFF

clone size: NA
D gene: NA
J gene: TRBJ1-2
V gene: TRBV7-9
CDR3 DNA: TGTGCCAGCAGCTTACACAGGGATGGCTACACCTTC
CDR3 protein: CASSLHRDGYTF

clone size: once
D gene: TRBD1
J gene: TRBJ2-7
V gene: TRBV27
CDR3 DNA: TGTGCCAGCAGTTCAACCCCCGGGACAGGGGCCCACGAGCAGTACTTC
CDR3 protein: CASSSTPGTGAHEQYF

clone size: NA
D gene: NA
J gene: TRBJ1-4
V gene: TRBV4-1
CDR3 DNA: TGCGCCAGCAGCCAGGACCAGGGTACGAGGAAACTGTTTTTT
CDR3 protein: CASSQDQGTRKLFF

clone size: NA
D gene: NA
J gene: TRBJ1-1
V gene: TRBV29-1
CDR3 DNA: TGCAGCGTGACAGTTCTTCTTGAAGCTTTCTTT
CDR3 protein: CSVTVLLEAFF

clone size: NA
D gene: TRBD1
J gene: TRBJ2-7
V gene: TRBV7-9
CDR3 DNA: TGTGCCAGCAGCTCGACAGGGCTCTACGAGCAGTACTTC
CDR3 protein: CASSSTGLYEQYF

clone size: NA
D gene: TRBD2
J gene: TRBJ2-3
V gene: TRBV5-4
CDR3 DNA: TGTGCCAGCACGTTTGCGGGGGCGGGGGGTACGCAGTATTTT
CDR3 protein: CASTFAGAGGTQYF

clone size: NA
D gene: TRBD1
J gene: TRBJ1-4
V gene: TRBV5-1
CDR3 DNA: TGCGCCAGCAGCTTGGCGGACAGGACTAATGAAAAACTGTTTTTT
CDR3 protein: CASSLADRTNEKLFF

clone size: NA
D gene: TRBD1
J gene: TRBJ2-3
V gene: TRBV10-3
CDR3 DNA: TGTGCCATCAGTTGGACAGGGGGACACACAGATACGCAGTATTTT
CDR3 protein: CAISWTGGHTDTQYF

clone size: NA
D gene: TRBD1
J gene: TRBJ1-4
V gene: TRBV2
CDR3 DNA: TGTGCCAGCAGTGAACCGGGACAGGGAAATGAAAAACTGTTTTTT
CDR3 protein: CASSEPGQGNEKLFF

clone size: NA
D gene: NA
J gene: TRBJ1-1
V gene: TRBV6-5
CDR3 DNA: TGTGCCAGCGGCCCAGGGTGGCGGGAAGCTTTCTTT
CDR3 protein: CASGPGWREAFF

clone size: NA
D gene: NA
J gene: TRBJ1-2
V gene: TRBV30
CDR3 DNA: TGTGCCTGGAGGCAAGAACCGGGGGTTGGGGGTTACTCAAACTATGGCTACACCTTC
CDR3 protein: CAWRQEPGVGGYSNYGYTF

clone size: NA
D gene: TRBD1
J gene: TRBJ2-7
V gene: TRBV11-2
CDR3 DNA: TGTGCCAGCAGCTTGGTGGCAGGGGGCGCGAGGGAGCAGTACTTC
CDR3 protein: CASSLVAGGAREQYF

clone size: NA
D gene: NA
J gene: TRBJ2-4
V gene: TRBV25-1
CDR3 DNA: TGTGCCAGCTCAACTCCAGGGGAGGGGCCCAAAAACATTCAGTACTTC
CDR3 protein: CASSTPGEGPKNIQYF

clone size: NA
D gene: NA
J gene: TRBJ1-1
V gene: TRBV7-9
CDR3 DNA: TGTGCCAGCAGCTCTACCAGGGGATTGGGAGACACTGAAGCTTTCTTT
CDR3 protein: CASSSTRGLGDTEAFF

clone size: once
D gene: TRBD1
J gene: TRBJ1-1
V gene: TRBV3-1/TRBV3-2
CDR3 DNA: TGTGCCAGCACTCCCGCAGGGGGTGAAGCTTTCTTT
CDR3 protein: CASTPAGGEAFF

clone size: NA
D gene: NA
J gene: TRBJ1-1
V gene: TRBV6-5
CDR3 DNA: TGTGCCAGCAGGGCCGGGACACTGAACACTGAAGCTTTCTTT
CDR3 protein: CASRAGTLNTEAFF

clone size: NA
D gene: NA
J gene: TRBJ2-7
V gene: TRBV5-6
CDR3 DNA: TGTGCCAGCAGCTCTACAGGAAATGCGCAGTACTTC
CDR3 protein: CASSSTGNAQYF

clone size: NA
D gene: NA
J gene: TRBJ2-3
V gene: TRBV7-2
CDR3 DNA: TGTGCCAGCAGTCGCCAGCGATTCACAGATACGCAGTATTTT
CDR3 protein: CASSRQRFTDTQYF